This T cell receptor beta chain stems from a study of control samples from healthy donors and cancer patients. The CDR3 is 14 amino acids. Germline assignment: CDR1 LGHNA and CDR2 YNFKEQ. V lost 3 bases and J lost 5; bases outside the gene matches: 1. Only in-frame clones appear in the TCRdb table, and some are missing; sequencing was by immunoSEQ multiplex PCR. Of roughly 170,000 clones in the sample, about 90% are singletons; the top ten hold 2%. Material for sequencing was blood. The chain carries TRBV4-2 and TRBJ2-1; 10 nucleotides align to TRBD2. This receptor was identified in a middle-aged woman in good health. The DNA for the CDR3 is TGTGCCAGCAGCCAGGGACTAGCGAACAATGAGCAGTTCTTC. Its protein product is CASSQGLANNEQFF.